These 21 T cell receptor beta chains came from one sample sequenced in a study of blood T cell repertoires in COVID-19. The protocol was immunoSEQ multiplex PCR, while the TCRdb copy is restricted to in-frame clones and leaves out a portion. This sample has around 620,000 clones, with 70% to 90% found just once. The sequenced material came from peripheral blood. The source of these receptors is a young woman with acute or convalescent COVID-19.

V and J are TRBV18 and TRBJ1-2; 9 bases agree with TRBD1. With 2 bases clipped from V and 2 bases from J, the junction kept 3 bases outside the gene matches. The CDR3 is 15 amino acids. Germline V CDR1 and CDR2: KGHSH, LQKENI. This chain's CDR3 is CASSPRDRGNYGYTF. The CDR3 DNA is TGTGCCAGCTCACCAAGAGACAGGGGGAACTATGGCTACACCTTC.

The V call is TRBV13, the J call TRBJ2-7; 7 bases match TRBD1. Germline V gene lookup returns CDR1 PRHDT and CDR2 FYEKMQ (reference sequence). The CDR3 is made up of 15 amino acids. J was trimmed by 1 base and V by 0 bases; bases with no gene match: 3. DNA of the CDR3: TGTGCCAGCAGCTTAGGGGGGACAGCTTCCTACGAGCAGTACTTC. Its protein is CASSLGGTASYEQYF.

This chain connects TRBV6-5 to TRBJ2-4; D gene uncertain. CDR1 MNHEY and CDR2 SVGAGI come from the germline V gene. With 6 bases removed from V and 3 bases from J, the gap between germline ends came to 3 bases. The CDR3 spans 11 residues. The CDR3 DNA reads TGTGCCAGCAGGTACAAAAACATTCAGTACTTC. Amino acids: CASRYKNIQYF.

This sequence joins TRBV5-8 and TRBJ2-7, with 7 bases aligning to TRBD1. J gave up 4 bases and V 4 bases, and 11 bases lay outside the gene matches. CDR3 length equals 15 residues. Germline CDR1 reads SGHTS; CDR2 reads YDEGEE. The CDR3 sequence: CASSGRDGTVYEQYF. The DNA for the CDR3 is TGTGCCAGCAGCGGCAGAGACGGGACAGTGTACGAGCAGTACTTC.

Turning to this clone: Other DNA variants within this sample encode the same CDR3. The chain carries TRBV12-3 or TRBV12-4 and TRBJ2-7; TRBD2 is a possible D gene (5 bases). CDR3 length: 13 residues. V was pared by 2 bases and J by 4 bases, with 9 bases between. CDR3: CASSLPGLYEQYF. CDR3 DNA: TGTGCCAGCAGTTTACCCGGACTGTACGAGCAGTACTTC.

The CDR3: CASRHHRQGGTGELFF. The CDR3 DNA reads TGTGCCAGTAGACACCACCGACAGGGTGGCACCGGGGAGCTGTTTTTT. The chain couples TRBV19 to TRBJ2-2; the match to TRBD1 covers 7 bases. Germline CDR1 reads LNHDA; CDR2 reads SQIVND (reference sequence). This CDR3 spans 16 amino acids. The junction had 11 bases not matched to a gene; V was cut back by 6 bases and J by 4 bases. Using reference TRBV19 and TRBJ2-2 for the parts outside the CDR3, the full variable domain is DGGITQSPKYLFRKEGQNVTLSCEQNLNHDAMYWYRQDPGQGLRLIYYSQIVNDFQKGDIAEGYSVSREKKESFPLTVTSAQKNPTAFYLCASRHHRQGGTGELFFGEGSRLTVL.

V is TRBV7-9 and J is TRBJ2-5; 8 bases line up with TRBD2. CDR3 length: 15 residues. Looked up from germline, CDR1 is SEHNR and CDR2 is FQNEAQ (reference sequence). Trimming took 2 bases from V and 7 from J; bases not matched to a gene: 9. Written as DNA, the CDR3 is TGTGCCAGCAGCTTACAAGCGGGGGACCCCGGGACCCAGTACTTC. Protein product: CASSLQAGDPGTQYF.

CDR3 residues: CATAGGTKNIQYF. The CDR3 nucleotides are TGTGCCACCGCGGGGGGGACTAAAAACATTCAGTACTTC. The J gene is TRBJ2-4, the V gene TRBV11-2; TRBD2 matches 9 bases. The CDR3 runs 13 residues. The V gene end was trimmed by 10 bases and the J gene end by 4 bases; junction bases not matched to a gene: 5. The germline V gene encodes CDR1 SGHAT and CDR2 FQNNGV.

CDR3 DNA sequence: TGTGCCGAAGGGCAGGGGGACAATGAGCAGTTCTTC. Its protein is CAEGQGDNEQFF. The chain links TRBV28 to TRBJ2-1; 7 bases agree with TRBD1. The germline gives CDR1 MDHEN, CDR2 SYDVKM. The length of the CDR3 is 12 residues. V dropped 11 bases and J dropped 5; count of bases not matched to a gene: 6.

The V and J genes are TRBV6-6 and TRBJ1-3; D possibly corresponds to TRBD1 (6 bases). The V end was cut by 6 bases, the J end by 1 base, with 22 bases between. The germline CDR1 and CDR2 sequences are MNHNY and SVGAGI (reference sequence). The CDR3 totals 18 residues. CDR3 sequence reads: CASSRGQMTLGSGNTIYF. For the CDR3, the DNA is TGTGCCAGCAGCCGAGGACAGATGACTCTGGGATCTGGAAACACCATATATTTT.

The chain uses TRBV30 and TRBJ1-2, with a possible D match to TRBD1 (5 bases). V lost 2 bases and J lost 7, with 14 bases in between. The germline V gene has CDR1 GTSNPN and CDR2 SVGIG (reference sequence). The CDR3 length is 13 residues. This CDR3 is CAWSPGQPGGYTF. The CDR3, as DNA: TGTGCCTGGAGTCCCGGACAACCAGGTGGCTACACCTTC.

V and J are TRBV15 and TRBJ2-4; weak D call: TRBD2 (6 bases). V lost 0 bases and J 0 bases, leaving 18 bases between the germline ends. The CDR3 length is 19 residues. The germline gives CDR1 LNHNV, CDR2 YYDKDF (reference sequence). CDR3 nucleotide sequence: TGTGCCACCAGCAGAGATGGTGTTGGTCGGGGGTTAGCCAAAAACATTCAGTACTTC. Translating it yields CATSRDGVGRGLAKNIQYF. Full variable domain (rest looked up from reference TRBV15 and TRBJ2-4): DAMVIQNPRYQVTQFGKPVTLSCSQTLNHNVMYWYQQKSSQAPKLLFHYYDKDFNNEADTPDNFQSRRPNTSFCFLDIRSPGLGDTAMYLCATSRDGVGRGLAKNIQYFGAGTRLSVL.

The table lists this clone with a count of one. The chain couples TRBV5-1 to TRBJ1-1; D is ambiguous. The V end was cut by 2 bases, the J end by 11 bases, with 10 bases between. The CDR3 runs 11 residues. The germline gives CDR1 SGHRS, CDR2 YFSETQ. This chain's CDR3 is CASSFSGWAFF. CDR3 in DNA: TGCGCCAGCAGCTTCTCGGGGTGGGCTTTCTTT. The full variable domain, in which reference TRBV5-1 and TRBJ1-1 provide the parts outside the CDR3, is KAGVTQTPRYLIKTRGQQVTLSCSPISGHRSVSWYQQTPGQGLQFLFEYFSETQRNKGNFPGRFSGRQFSNSRSEMNVSTLELGDSALYLCASSFSGWAFFGQGTRLTVV.

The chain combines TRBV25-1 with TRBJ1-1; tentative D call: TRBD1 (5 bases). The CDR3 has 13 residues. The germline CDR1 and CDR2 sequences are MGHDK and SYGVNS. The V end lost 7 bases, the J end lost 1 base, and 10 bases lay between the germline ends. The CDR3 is CASKGGANTEAFF. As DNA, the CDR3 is TGTGCCAGCAAGGGTGGGGCGAACACTGAAGCTTTCTTT.

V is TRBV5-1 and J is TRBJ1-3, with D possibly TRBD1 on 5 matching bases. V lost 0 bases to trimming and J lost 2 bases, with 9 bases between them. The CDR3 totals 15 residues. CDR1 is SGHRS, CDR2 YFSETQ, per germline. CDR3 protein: CASSLGSGPGNTIYF. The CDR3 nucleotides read TGCGCCAGCAGCTTGGGTTCAGGGCCTGGAAACACCATATATTTT.

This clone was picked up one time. CDR3 DNA sequence: TGTGCCAGCAGTTTTCTTGGGACAGGGGGAAACACCATATATTTT. This codes for CASSFLGTGGNTIYF. The J gene is TRBJ1-3, the V gene TRBV28, with TRBD1 matching 9 bases. CDR3 size: 15 residues. Germline lookup yields CDR1 MDHEN and CDR2 SYDVKM. Germline trimming cut 3 bases from V and 4 bases from J; bases unmatched to any gene: 4.

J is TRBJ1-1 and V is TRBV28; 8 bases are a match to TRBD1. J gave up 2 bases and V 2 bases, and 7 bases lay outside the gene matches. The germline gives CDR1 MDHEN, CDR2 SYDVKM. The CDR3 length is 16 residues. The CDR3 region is CASSLRRTGLNTEAFF. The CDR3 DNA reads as TGTGCCAGCAGTTTACGACGGACAGGGCTAAACACTGAAGCTTTCTTT.

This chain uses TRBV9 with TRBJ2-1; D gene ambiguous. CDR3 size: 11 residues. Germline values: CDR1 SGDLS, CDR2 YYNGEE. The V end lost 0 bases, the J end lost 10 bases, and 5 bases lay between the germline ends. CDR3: CASSVGSEQFF. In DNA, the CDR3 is TGTGCCAGCAGCGTAGGGAGCGAGCAGTTCTTC.

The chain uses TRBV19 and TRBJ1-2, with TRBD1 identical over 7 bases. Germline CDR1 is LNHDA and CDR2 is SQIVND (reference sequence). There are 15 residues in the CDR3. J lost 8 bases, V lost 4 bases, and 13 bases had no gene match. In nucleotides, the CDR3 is TGTGCCAGTAGTACCATAGGAGGACAGGCCTCGGGCTACACCTTC. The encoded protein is CASSTIGGQASGYTF.

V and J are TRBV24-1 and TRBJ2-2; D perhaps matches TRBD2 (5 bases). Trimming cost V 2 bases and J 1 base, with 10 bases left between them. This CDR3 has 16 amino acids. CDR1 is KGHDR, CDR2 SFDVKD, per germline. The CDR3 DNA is TGTGCCACCAGTGATTCATGGACTGTGAACACCGGGGAGCTGTTTTTT. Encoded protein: CATSDSWTVNTGELFF.

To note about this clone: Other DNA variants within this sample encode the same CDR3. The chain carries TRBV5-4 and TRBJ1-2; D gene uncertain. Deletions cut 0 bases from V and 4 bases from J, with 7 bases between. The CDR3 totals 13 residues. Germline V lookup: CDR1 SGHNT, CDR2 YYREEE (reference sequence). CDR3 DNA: TGTGCCAGCAGCTTGGCCGGTAGCTATGGCTACACCTTC. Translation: CASSLAGSYGYTF.